This record concerns one TCR beta chain sequence. This sample stems from a study of cytomegalovirus exposure and HLA in healthy donors. The donors were part of the validation cohort, which consisted of some 120 subjects and was separate from the first cohort of under 850 subjects. Per germline, CDR1 SGHTS and CDR2 YDEGEE. The CDR3 extends over 14 amino acids. With 4 bases clipped from V and 10 bases from J, the junction kept 6 bases outside the gene matches. Profiled with immunoSEQ multiplex PCR; TCRdb holds only in-frame clones, not every one. The sample shows about 50,000 clones, roughly 93% of them seen only once.

The rearrangement joins TRBV5-8 to TRBJ1-6, with TRBD1 matching 9 bases. This clonotype was sampled from a woman between 18 and 30 years old in good health and CMV-seropositive. Input material: PBMCs. The CDR3 loop is CASSIQGARSPLHF. The CDR3 nucleotides are TGTGCCAGCAGCATACAGGGGGCTCGATCACCCCTCCACTTT.